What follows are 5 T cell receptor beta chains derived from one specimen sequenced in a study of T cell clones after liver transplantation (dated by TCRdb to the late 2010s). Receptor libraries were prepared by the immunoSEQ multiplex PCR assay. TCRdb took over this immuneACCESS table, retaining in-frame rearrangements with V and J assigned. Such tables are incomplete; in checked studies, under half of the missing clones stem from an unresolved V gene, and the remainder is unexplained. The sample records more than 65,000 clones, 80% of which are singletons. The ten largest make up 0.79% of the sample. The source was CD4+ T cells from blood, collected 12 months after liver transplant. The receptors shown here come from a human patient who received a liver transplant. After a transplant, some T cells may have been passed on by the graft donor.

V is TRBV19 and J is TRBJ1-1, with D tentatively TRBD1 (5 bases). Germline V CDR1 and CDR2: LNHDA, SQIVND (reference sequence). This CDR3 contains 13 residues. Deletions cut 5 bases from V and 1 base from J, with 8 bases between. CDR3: CASSQGRNTEAFF. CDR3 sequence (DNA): TGTGCCAGTAGTCAGGGTAGGAACACTGAAGCTTTCTTT.

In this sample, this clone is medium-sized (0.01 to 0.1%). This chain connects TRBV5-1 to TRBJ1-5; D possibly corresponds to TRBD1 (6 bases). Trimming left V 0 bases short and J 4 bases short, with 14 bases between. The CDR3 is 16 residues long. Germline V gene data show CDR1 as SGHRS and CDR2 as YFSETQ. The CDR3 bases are TGCGCCAGCAGCTTGGCCCCTCAAGGGGGGAATCAGCCCCAGCATTTT. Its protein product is CASSLAPQGGNQPQHF. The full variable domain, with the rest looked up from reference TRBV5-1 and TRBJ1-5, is KAGVTQTPRYLIKTRGQQVTLSCSPISGHRSVSWYQQTPGQGLQFLFEYFSETQRNKGNFPGRFSGRQFSNSRSEMNVSTLELGDSALYLCASSLAPQGGNQPQHFGDGTRLSIL.

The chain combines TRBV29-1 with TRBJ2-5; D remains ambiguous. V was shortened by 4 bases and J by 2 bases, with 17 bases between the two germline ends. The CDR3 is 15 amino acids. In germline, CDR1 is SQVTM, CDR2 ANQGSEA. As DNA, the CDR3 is TGCAGCGTTGGGGCAGGCGGAACACATCAAGAGACCCAGTACTTC. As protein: CSVGAGGTHQETQYF.

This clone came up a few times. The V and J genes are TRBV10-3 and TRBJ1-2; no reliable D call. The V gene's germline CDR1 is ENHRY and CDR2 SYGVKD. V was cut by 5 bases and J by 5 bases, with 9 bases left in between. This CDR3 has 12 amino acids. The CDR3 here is CAISKADYGYTF. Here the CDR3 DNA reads TGTGCCATCAGTAAGGCTGATTATGGCTACACCTTC.

The CDR3 DNA follows: TGTGCCACCAGCACATGGGGAGATAACTATGGCTACACCTTC. This gives the protein CATSTWGDNYGYTF. The genes are TRBV15 and TRBJ1-2; D gene unclear. Germline loops: CDR1 LNHNV, CDR2 YYDKDF (reference sequence). Trimming took 4 bases from V and 1 from J, leaving 10 bases between them. The CDR3 runs 14 residues.